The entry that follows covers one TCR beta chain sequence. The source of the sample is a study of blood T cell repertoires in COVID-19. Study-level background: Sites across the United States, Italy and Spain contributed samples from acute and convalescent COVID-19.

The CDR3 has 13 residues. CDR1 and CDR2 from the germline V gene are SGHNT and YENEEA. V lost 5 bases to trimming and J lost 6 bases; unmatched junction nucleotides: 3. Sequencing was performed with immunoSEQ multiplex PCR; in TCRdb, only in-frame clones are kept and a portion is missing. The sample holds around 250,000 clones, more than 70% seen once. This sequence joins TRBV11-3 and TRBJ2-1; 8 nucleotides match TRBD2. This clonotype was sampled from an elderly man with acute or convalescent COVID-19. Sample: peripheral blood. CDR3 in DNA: TGTGCCAGCAGCACCGGACTAGCCAATGAGCAGTTCTTC. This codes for CASSTGLANEQFF.